The 8 T cell receptor beta chains in this list originate from one sample, sequenced in a study of T cells in Graves' hyperthyroidism and ophthalmopathy (dated by TCRdb to about 2019). The library was obtained by multiplex PCR. Instrument on record: Illumina HiSeq 2000. TCR beta CDR3 regions were amplified from RNA transcripts. The TCR CDR3 was subjected to a first round of RT-PCR using the HTBI primer set and the Qiagen OneStep RT-PCR kit. TCRdb trimmed the raw reads at Q25, called clones with MiXCR and kept productive beta chains. Each record represents a unique CDR3 protein, reported with the most common genes and DNA among its rows. In all, the sample holds about 350,000 distinct CDR3 sequences, and about 15% of those were seen once. Of the sample, around 25% is held by the ten largest clones. Sample: blood. All receptors come from a woman aged 25 to 45 with Graves' hyperthyroidism.

This sequence joins TRBV20-1 and TRBJ2-6; the D gene could be TRBD1 or TRBD2 (5 bases each). Germline V gene data show CDR1 as DFQATT and CDR2 as SNEGSKA (reference sequence). This CDR3 has 18 residues. The V end was cut by 2 bases, the J end by 0 bases, with 17 bases between. For the CDR3, the DNA is TGCAGTGCTAGATCCTTGAGGGGAGTAAGCTCTGGGGCCAACGTCCTGACTTTC. This sequence encodes CSARSLRGVSSGANVLTF.

This clonotype was picked up many times. V gene TRBV10-1 combines with J gene TRBJ2-2, with 12 positions matching TRBD2. V lost 6 bases, J lost 6 bases, and 8 bases stayed unmatched. Germline assignment: CDR1 WNHNN and CDR2 SYGVQD (reference sequence). The CDR3 length is 16 residues. Here the CDR3 reads CASSATSGSVAGELFF. The DNA of the CDR3 is TGCGCCAGCAGCGCGACTAGCGGGAGCGTTGCCGGGGAGCTGTTTTTT.

A word on this clonotype: One junction end does not reproduce the germline sequence, and a read error may be involved. The rearrangement links TRBV7-9 to TRBJ2-1, with 9 nucleotides matching TRBD1. CDR3 size: 16 residues. Looked up from germline, CDR1 is SEHNR and CDR2 is FQNEAQ (reference sequence). CDR3 in amino acids: CASSSWGQGGANEQFF. CDR3 sequence (DNA): TGTGCCAGTAGCTCGTGGGGACAGGGAGGGGCGAATGAGCAGTTCTTC.

The chain links TRBV11-1 to TRBJ2-3, with D perhaps TRBD2 (6 bases). Between the trimmed V and J ends, which lost 0 bases and 4 bases, there was a span of 20 bases. The CDR3 totals 18 residues. Germline-derived CDR1 and CDR2 are SGHAT and FQDESV (reference sequence). The CDR3 sequence is CASSLAVNTGGRADTQYF. The DNA of the CDR3 is TGTGCCAGCAGCTTAGCTGTGAACACCGGGGGTCGGGCAGATACGCAGTATTTT.

The J gene is TRBJ1-1, the V gene TRBV20-1; D not resolved. Trimming took 7 bases from V and 8 from J, leaving 11 bases between them. Germline assignment: CDR1 DFQATT and CDR2 SNEGSKA (reference sequence). This CDR3 is 10 amino acids long. The CDR3: CSVAIREAFF. Here the CDR3 DNA reads TGCAGTGTTGCAATCAGGGAAGCTTTCTTT.

This clonotype was detected many times. CDR3 in DNA: TGTGCCACCAGCAGAATTCGACAGGGCACAGATACGCAGTATTTT. Translation: CATSRIRQGTDTQYF. This sequence joins TRBV15 and TRBJ2-3; D possibly corresponds to TRBD1 (6 bases). This CDR3 is built from 15 residues. Germline V gene sequence: CDR1 LNHNV, CDR2 YYDKDF (reference sequence). V shed 2 bases and J shed 1 base, with 10 bases lying between them. Using reference TRBV15 and TRBJ2-3 for the parts outside the CDR3, the full variable domain is DAMVIQNPRYQVTQFGKPVTLSCSQTLNHNVMYWYQQKSSQAPKLLFHYYDKDFNNEADTPDNFQSRRPNTSFCFLDIRSPGLGDTAMYLCATSRIRQGTDTQYFGPGTRLTVL.

This clonotype appeared many times. V is TRBV28 and J is TRBJ2-3, with 8 bases lining up with TRBD1. J gave up 3 bases and V 5 bases, and 13 bases lay outside the gene matches. This CDR3 has 17 residues. Germline CDR1 and CDR2: MDHEN and SYDVKM. The chain's CDR3 is CASSPPGQVTRTDTQYF. The CDR3 nucleotides are TGTGCCAGCAGTCCCCCGGGACAGGTCACAAGGACAGATACGCAGTATTTT.

The CDR3 bases are TGTGCCAGCAGCTTTACAGGGGACCCCAATCAGCCCCAGCATTTT. This encodes CASSFTGDPNQPQHF. This sequence joins TRBV7-9 and TRBJ1-5, with 7 bases lining up with TRBD1. The junction had 5 bases not matched to a gene; V was cut back by 3 bases and J by 3 bases. Germline assignment: CDR1 SEHNR and CDR2 FQNEAQ (reference sequence). This CDR3 comprises 15 residues. Full variable domain (remainder filled in from reference TRBV7-9 and TRBJ1-5): DTGVSQNPRHKITKRGQNVTFRCDPISEHNRLYWYRQTLGQGPEFLTYFQNEAQLEKSRLLSDRFSAERPKGSFSTLEIQRTEQGDSAMYLCASSFTGDPNQPQHFGDGTRLSIL.